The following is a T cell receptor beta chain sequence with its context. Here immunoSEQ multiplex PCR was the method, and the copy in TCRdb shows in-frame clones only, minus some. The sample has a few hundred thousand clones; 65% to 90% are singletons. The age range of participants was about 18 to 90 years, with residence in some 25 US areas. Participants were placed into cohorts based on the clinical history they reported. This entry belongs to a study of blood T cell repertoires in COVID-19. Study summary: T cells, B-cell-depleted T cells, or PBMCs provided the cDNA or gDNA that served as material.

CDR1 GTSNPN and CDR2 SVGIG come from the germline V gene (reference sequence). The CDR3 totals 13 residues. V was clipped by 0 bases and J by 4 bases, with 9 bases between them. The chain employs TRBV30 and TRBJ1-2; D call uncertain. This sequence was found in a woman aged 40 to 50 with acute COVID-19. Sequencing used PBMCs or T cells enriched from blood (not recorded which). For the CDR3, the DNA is TGTGCCTGGAGTGTAGGCGGAAGCTATGGCTACACCTTC. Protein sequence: CAWSVGGSYGYTF.